This entry is about one T cell receptor beta chain. The sample belongs to a study of shared clonotypes between healthy human individuals. Generated by immunoSEQ multiplex PCR, the TCRdb table keeps only in-frame clones and is missing some. The repertoire has fewer than 1.6 million clones, approximately 98.5% of them found once; the top ten carry approximately 0.38%. The CDR3 contains 14 residues. The origin of this receptor is a man under 40 in good health. The sample comprised naive CD4+ T cells sorted from blood. As for subset: CD45RA+ positively selected. The J gene is TRBJ1-5, the V gene TRBV21-1. TRBV21-1 is a known pseudogene. The CDR3 DNA reads as TGTGCCAGCAGCATTATAAATAGCAATCAGCCCCAGCATTTT. Its translation is CASSIINSNQPQHF.